This TCR beta chain is from a study of TIL therapy for anti-PD-1-resistant metastatic lung cancer. Looking at the study overall: Most patients had lung adenocarcinoma; a few tumors were EGFR-mutant, two ALK-rearranged; half smoked currently or formerly.

Documented time point: pre-treatment sample, taken before nivolumab and TIL therapy. Most excised metastases sampled were pleural nodules or supraclavicular lymph nodes. Tumors were harvested before any PD-1/PD-L1 blockade. Adults with stage 4 NSCLC were enrolled in a phase I trial. The CDR3 extends over 14 amino acids. CDR1 and CDR2 (germline): SGDLS, YYNGEE. The trim removed 6 bases at V and 2 bases at J, leaving 3 bases unmatched. Points from the study as a whole: TIL cultures after expansion showed higher clonality and lower diversity than baseline tumor (median about 6% vs 30%).

Sequencing used immunoSEQ v3. Here immunoSEQ multiplex PCR was the method, and the copy in TCRdb shows in-frame clones only, minus some. The table records under 100,000 clones, around three fifths of them present only once. This clone was recorded only once. What it recognizes is unknown. This receptor was identified in a person between 25 and 80 years old with non-small cell lung cancer. The sequencing here drew on tumor tissue, taken at baseline. The genes are TRBV9 and TRBJ2-1, with 9 bases that match TRBD2. The CDR3 spells CASNSGSPYNEQFF. The DNA of the CDR3 is TGTGCCAGCAATAGCGGGAGCCCCTACAATGAGCAGTTCTTC.